This T cell receptor (beta chain) was documented in a study of identical twins. Points from the study as a whole: In cord blood, abundant beta clonotypes had fewer insertions; memory showed no trend.

CDR3 length: 16 residues. V gave up 5 bases and J gave up 0 bases; unmatched junction bases: 10. CDR1 and CDR2 (germline): MNHEY, SVGAGI. This clonotype was seen a handful of times. Its cognate antigen is unknown. cDNA molecules carried unique molecular identifiers, and template switching added a universal primer site. MiXCR was run by TCRdb on the 5' RACE reads, yielding one entry per CDR3 protein. Among around 300,000 distinct CDR3 sequences listed, about 8.1% were seen once. The same data also contributed to another study, on yellow fever vaccine responses in identical twins.

The receptor's source is a woman between 18 and 29 years old in good health. Sequences were obtained from memory (CD45RO+) T cells sorted from blood. The chain carries TRBV6-5 and TRBJ2-7; 7 nucleotides line up with TRBD1. The CDR3 bases are TGTGCCAGCAGTCTACGGACAGGCTTATCCTCCTACGAGCAGTACTTC. It yields the protein CASSLRTGLSSYEQYF.